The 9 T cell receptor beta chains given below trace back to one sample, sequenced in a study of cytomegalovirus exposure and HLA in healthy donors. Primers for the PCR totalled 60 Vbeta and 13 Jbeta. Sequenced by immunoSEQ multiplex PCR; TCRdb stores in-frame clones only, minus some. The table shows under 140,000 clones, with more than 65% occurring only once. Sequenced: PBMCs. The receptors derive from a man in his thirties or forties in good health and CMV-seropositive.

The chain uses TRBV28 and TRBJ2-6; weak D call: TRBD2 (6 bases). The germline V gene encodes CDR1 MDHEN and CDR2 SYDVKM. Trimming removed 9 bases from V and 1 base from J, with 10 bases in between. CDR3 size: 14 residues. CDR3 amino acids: CASKGGSGANVLTF. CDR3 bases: TGTGCCAGTAAGGGAGGATCTGGGGCCAACGTCCTGACTTTC.

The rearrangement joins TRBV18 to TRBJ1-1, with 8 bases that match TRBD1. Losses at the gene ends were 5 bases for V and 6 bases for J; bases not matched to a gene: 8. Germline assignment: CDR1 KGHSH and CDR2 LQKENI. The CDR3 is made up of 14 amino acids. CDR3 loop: CASSARQGKSEAFF. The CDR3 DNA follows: TGTGCCAGCTCAGCCCGACAGGGGAAATCTGAAGCTTTCTTT.

CDR3 nucleotides: TGTGCCAGCAGCTTAGGGGAGTCCACCGGGGAGCTGTTTTTT. Translated, it gives CASSLGESTGELFF. V and J are TRBV7-3 and TRBJ2-2, with D perhaps matching TRBD2 (5 bases). V was shortened by 2 bases and J by 4 bases, with 8 bases between the two germline ends. This CDR3 comprises 14 residues. From germline, CDR1 is SGHTA and CDR2 FQGTGA.

The CDR3 reads CASSYGLQVNTEAFF. CDR3 DNA: TGTGCCAGCAGCTATGGGTTACAGGTGAACACTGAAGCTTTCTTT. This sequence joins TRBV5-8 and TRBJ1-1, with a tentative D call TRBD1 (5 bases). Trimming left V 3 bases short and J 0 bases short, with 12 bases between. CDR3 size: 15 residues. Looked up from germline, CDR1 is SGHTS and CDR2 is YDEGEE.

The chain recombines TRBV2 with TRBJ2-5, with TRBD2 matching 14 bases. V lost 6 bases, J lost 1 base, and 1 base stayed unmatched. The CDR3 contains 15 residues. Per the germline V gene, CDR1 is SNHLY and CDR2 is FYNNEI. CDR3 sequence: CASSGTSGGQETQYF. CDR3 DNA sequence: TGTGCCAGCAGCGGGACTAGCGGGGGCCAAGAGACCCAGTACTTC.

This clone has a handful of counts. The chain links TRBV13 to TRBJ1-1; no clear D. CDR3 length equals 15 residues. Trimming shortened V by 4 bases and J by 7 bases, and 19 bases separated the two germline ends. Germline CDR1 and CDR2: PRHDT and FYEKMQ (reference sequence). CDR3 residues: CASSSRPDGVVEAFF. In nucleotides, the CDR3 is TGTGCCAGCAGCTCCCGTCCCGACGGGGTTGTTGAAGCTTTCTTT.

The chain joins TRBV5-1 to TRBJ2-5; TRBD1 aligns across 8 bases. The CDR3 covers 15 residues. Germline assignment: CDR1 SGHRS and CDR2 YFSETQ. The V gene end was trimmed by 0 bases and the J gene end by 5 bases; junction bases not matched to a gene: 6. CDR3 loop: CASSLGQGSPETQYF. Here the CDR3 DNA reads TGCGCCAGCAGCTTGGGACAGGGGTCCCCCGAGACCCAGTACTTC.

The CDR3 loop reads CATSRDRGGTPYEQYF. DNA of the CDR3: TGTGCCACCAGCAGAGACCGGGGAGGCACACCCTACGAGCAGTACTTC. This rearrangement joins TRBV15 to TRBJ2-7, with TRBD2 as a possible D gene (6 bases). This CDR3 comprises 16 residues. V lost 0 bases to trimming and J lost 2 bases, with 14 bases between them. CDR1 and CDR2 (germline): LNHNV, YYDKDF (reference sequence).

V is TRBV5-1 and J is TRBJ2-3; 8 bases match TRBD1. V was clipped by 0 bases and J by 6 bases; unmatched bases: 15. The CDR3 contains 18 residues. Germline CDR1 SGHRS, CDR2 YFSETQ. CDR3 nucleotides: TGCGCCAGCAGCTTGGCCCTCGGACAGGGCGCACTTAAGGATACGCAGTATTTT. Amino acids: CASSLALGQGALKDTQYF.